Below are 29 T cell receptor beta chains sequenced from a single sample in a study of response to subunit inactivated influenza vaccine. TCRdb recomputed calls from the RT-PCR reads with MiXCR, one row per CDR3 protein. The data contain roughly 700,000 distinct CDR3 sequences, 15% to 17% of them singletons. The source was PBMCs from blood, collected 11 to 12 days after vaccination. All receptors come from a man aged 50 to 59 who received an inactivated influenza vaccine.

This chain uses TRBV21-1 with TRBJ2-3; TRBD1 is taken as the D call from the table, unchecked against the DNA. TRBV21-1 is annotated as a pseudogene. CDR3 length: 17 amino acids. DNA for the CDR3: TGTGCCAGCAGCCGACCCGGGGGCACCCCCATCACAGATACGCAGTATTTT. This gives the protein CASSRPGGTPITDTQYF.

This clonotype showed up many times. This rearrangement joins TRBV20-1 to TRBJ2-7, with 7 bases aligning to TRBD1. In germline, CDR1 is DFQATT, CDR2 SNEGSKA (reference sequence). The CDR3 length is 14 residues. The V and J ends lost 0 bases and 4 bases, in that order; junction bases with no gene match: 6. The CDR3 loop is CSARDGTVPYEQYF. The CDR3 DNA follows: TGCAGTGCTAGAGATGGGACAGTACCTTACGAGCAGTACTTC.

This chain links TRBV7-2 with TRBJ2-5; the match to TRBD2 covers 9 bases. Germline-derived CDR1 and CDR2 are SGHTA and FQGNSA. The CDR3 covers 15 residues. With 5 bases clipped from V and 1 base from J, the junction kept 5 bases outside the gene matches. CDR3 loop: CASSPQRGVQETQYF. The CDR3 nucleotides are TGTGCCAGCAGCCCACAGCGGGGGGTCCAAGAGACCCAGTACTTC.

V usage is TRBV3-1 and J usage is TRBJ2-7; 14 positions match TRBD2. The CDR3 is 19 amino acids. Germline CDR1 and CDR2: LGHDT and YNNKEL (reference sequence). The J segment lost 4 bases and the V segment lost 0 bases, leaving 11 bases of the junction unmatched. This CDR3 is CASSQDLDGLAGGHYEQYF. The CDR3 DNA follows: TGTGCCAGCAGCCAAGATCTCGATGGACTAGCGGGGGGCCATTACGAGCAGTACTTC.

The chain links TRBV30 to TRBJ2-5; D remains unclear. Trimming cost V 2 bases and J 3 bases, with 4 bases left between them. The CDR3 is 11 amino acids. The V gene's germline CDR1 is GTSNPN and CDR2 SVGIG (reference sequence). CDR3 DNA sequence: TGTGCCTGGAGTAACAAAGAGACCCAGTACTTC. Amino acid sequence: CAWSNKETQYF.

The CDR3: CASSLGLAITGELFF. The CDR3 coding sequence is TGTGCCAGCAGCCTCGGACTAGCGATCACCGGGGAGCTGTTTTTT. The chain couples TRBV3-1 to TRBJ2-2; TRBD2 matches at 9 bases. Unmatched junction bases numbered 4, after V lost 4 bases and J lost 4 bases. The length of the CDR3 is 15 residues. Germline V gene data show CDR1 as LGHDT and CDR2 as YNNKEL (reference sequence).

This clonotype occurred many times. The chain combines TRBV5-1 with TRBJ2-6; D may be TRBD2 (6 bases). V was cut by 2 bases and J by 0 bases, with 6 bases left in between. The germline CDR1 and CDR2 sequences are SGHRS and YFSETQ. This CDR3 contains 15 residues. The CDR3 protein is CASSFGGSGANVLTF. In DNA, the CDR3 is TGCGCCAGCAGCTTCGGGGGCTCTGGGGCCAACGTCCTGACTTTC.

The chain is built from TRBV7-6 and TRBJ1-1, with no clear D. The CDR3 has 14 residues. V was shortened by 4 bases and J by 3 bases, with 12 bases between the two germline ends. Germline CDR1 and CDR2: SGHVS and FNYEAQ. This CDR3 is CASSSLQSDTEAFF. The CDR3 nucleotides read TGTGCCAGCAGCTCATTACAGAGTGACACTGAAGCTTTCTTT. The full variable domain, with the rest looked up from reference TRBV7-6 and TRBJ1-1, is GAGVSQSPRYKVTKRGQDVALRCDPISGHVSLYWYRQALGQGPEFLTYFNYEAQQDKSGLPNDRFSAERPEGSISTLTIQRTEQRDSAMYRCASSSLQSDTEAFFGQGTRLTVV.

This clonotype came up a few times. The V gene is TRBV20-1, the J gene TRBJ1-2; D possibly corresponds to TRBD1 (6 bases). V lost 2 bases and J lost 6, with 22 bases in between. This CDR3 is built from 16 residues. CDR1 DFQATT and CDR2 SNEGSKA come from the germline V gene (reference sequence). The CDR3 nucleotides read TGCAGTGCTAGACCCAACCCGGGGGGCGGCGAGAATGGCTACACCTTC. It translates to CSARPNPGGGENGYTF.

The chain recombines TRBV28 with TRBJ2-2; D unclear. The germline V gene encodes CDR1 MDHEN and CDR2 SYDVKM. This CDR3 comprises 16 residues. The germline V and J ends were trimmed by 7 bases and 5 bases, with 20 bases remaining between them. CDR3 coding DNA: TGTGCCAGCATCCTGACCAGAGCCCTTGGTACCGGGGAGCTGTTTTTT. This codes for CASILTRALGTGELFF. The variable domain in full, with the rest retrieved from reference TRBV28 and TRBJ2-2, is DVKVTQSSRYLVKRTGEKVFLECVQDMDHENMFWYRQDPGLGLRLIYFSYDVKMKEKGDIPEGYSVSREKKERFSLILESASTNQTSMYLCASILTRALGTGELFFGEGSRLTVL.

The chain combines TRBV14 with TRBJ2-7, with 8 bases matching TRBD2. V shed 4 bases and J 2 bases; nucleotides not matched to a gene: 10. This CDR3 has 16 residues. In germline, CDR1 is SGHDN, CDR2 FVKESK. The CDR3 loop reads CASSRREGGNPYEQYF. The CDR3 coding sequence is TGTGCCAGCAGCCGACGGGAGGGAGGAAACCCCTACGAGCAGTACTTC.

This chain uses TRBV9 with TRBJ2-1, with 8 nucleotides matching TRBD1. This CDR3 spans 15 amino acids. Germline V gene data show CDR1 as SGDLS and CDR2 as YYNGEE. The ends lost 2 bases at V and 16 bases at J; junction bases unmatched: 17. CDR3 DNA: TGTGCCAGCAGCGTCCGACAGGGGTCGTACAATGAGCGTTTCTTC. Its protein product is CASSVRQGSYNERFF.

This clonotype was counted between two and nine times. This rearrangement joins TRBV11-2 to TRBJ1-4; 7 bases map to TRBD1. The ends lost 6 bases at V and 6 bases at J; junction bases unmatched: 7. This CDR3 has 14 residues. The germline CDR1 and CDR2 sequences are SGHAT and FQNNGV. CDR3 DNA: TGTGCCAGCAGACCAGGGGGATCGGATGAAAAACTGTTTTTT. Residues: CASRPGGSDEKLFF.

This chain uses TRBV4-2 with TRBJ1-6; D not resolved. Germline loops: CDR1 LGHNA, CDR2 YNFKEQ. This CDR3 has 14 residues. Trimming took 1 base from V and 5 from J, leaving 6 bases between them. As DNA, the CDR3 is TGTGCCAGCAGCCAAGTCTCACATAATTCACCCCTCCACTTT. It yields the protein CASSQVSHNSPLHF.

Only a few counts were recorded for this clonotype. The chain links TRBV6-1 to TRBJ2-3; D is unclear. CDR3 length: 13 residues. In germline, CDR1 is MNHNS, CDR2 SASEGT. Trimming took off 3 bases at V and 0 bases at J, with 4 bases between the two ends. CDR3 sequence: CASSDPSTDTQYF. CDR3 nucleotides: TGTGCCAGCAGTGACCCAAGCACAGATACGCAGTATTTT.

The chain combines TRBV20-1 with TRBJ2-5; D gene unclear. Germline CDR1 reads DFQATT; CDR2 reads SNEGSKA (reference sequence). The V and J ends lost 1 base and 0 bases respectively, with 12 bases between them. This CDR3 is built from 15 residues. CDR3 sequence reads: CSARGSPPHQETQYF. CDR3 DNA: TGCAGTGCTAGAGGCTCCCCACCACACCAAGAGACCCAGTACTTC.

This clonotype was observed a handful of times. The chain has TRBV7-2 and TRBJ2-5; the D gene is possibly TRBD2 (6 bases). CDR3 length: 16 residues. Trimming took 3 bases from V and 1 from J, leaving 15 bases between them. Germline V gene data show CDR1 as SGHTA and CDR2 as FQGNSA. DNA for the CDR3: TGTGCCAGCAGCTTTGGAGTCGGGCGGGGCCAAGAGACCCAGTACTTC. Translated, it gives CASSFGVGRGQETQYF.

The genes are TRBV29-1 and TRBJ1-4; possibly TRBD1 for D (5 bases). Germline V gives CDR1 SQVTM, CDR2 ANQGSEA. The CDR3 extends over 12 amino acids. The V end lost 6 bases, the J end lost 16 bases, and 21 bases lay between the germline ends. The CDR3 loop reads CSVRDGGGIGFF. DNA of the CDR3: TGCAGCGTCCGGGACGGTGGTGGGATAGGGTTTTTT.

This clonotype has only a few counts. The chain is built from TRBV20-1 and TRBJ1-4; a weak D match, TRBD1 (6 bases). V lost 2 bases and J 8 bases, leaving 6 bases between the germline ends. CDR3 size: 11 residues. Germline V gene sequence: CDR1 DFQATT, CDR2 SNEGSKA (reference sequence). This chain's CDR3 is CSARQGEKLFF. In DNA, the CDR3 is TGCAGTGCTAGACAGGGGGAAAAACTGTTTTTT.

The rearrangement links TRBV4-3 to TRBJ1-1, with D unclear. CDR1 is LGHNA, CDR2 YSLEER, per germline. Trimming shortened V by 4 bases and J by 1 base, and 13 bases separated the two germline ends. The CDR3 has 15 residues. The chain's CDR3 is CASSLWAGSNTEAFF. CDR3 nucleotides: TGCGCCAGCAGCCTCTGGGCGGGCTCGAACACTGAAGCTTTCTTT.

The CDR3 bases are TGTGCCAGCTCACAACTTAGCGGGAGTAACAATGAGCAGTTCTTC. Amino acids: CASSQLSGSNNEQFF. The V gene is TRBV18, the J gene TRBJ2-1; 9 bases match TRBD2. With 4 bases clipped from V and 5 bases from J, the junction kept 6 bases outside the gene matches. The length of the CDR3 is 15 residues. Germline CDR1 KGHSH, CDR2 LQKENI.

This clonotype was observed a few times. The chain is built from TRBV6-1 and TRBJ2-3; possibly TRBD2 for D (5 bases). V was trimmed by 7 bases and J by 2 bases, leaving 22 bases between them. The germline V gene has CDR1 MNHNS and CDR2 SASEGT. The CDR3 spans 17 residues. CDR3 DNA sequence: TGTGCCAGCACCCCGCTGGGGAGCGGACGGTTCACAGATACGCAGTATTTT. Translating gives CASTPLGSGRFTDTQYF.

This clonotype was observed a few times. The CDR3 DNA reads as TGTGCCAGCAGCTTAAGATTCAGAGACACTGAAGCTTTCTTT. This gives the protein CASSLRFRDTEAFF. This chain connects TRBV7-2 to TRBJ1-1; D unresolved. The CDR3 has 14 amino acids. V was clipped by 2 bases and J by 3 bases, with 10 bases between them. CDR1 and CDR2 (germline): SGHTA, FQGNSA.

This sequence joins TRBV20-1 and TRBJ2-5; no clear D. The length of the CDR3 is 12 residues. Per the germline V gene, CDR1 is DFQATT and CDR2 is SNEGSKA (reference sequence). Trimming pared 0 bases from V and 5 bases from J, leaving 7 bases between. The CDR3 protein is CSARDSRETQYF. DNA of the CDR3: TGCAGTGCTAGAGACAGTCGCGAGACCCAGTACTTC.

The chain uses TRBV6-5 and TRBJ2-5; 12 bases fit TRBD2. The germline V gene has CDR1 MNHEY and CDR2 SVGAGI. Losses at the gene ends were 2 bases for V and 1 base for J; bases not matched to a gene: 2. CDR3 size: 16 residues. The DNA of the CDR3 is TGTGCCAGCAGTTACACGGGACTAGCGGGCCAAGAGACCCAGTACTTC. Translating it yields CASSYTGLAGQETQYF.

This clonotype was counted between two and nine times. The CDR3 region is CASSSSDRGLYNEQFF. The CDR3 region has the DNA TGCGCCAGCAGCTCTTCGGATAGGGGGTTGTACAATGAGCAGTTCTTC. The rearrangement joins TRBV5-1 to TRBJ2-1; a weak D match, TRBD1 (6 bases). The length of the CDR3 is 16 residues. Germline V lookup: CDR1 SGHRS, CDR2 YFSETQ. V was shortened by 3 bases and J by 4 bases, with 17 bases between the two germline ends. Based on the CDR3 plus reference TRBV5-1 and TRBJ2-1, the full variable domain is KAGVTQTPRYLIKTRGQQVTLSCSPISGHRSVSWYQQTPGQGLQFLFEYFSETQRNKGNFPGRFSGRQFSNSRSEMNVSTLELGDSALYLCASSSSDRGLYNEQFFGPGTRLTVL.

CDR3 nucleotide sequence: TGTGCCAGCAGAAACAGAGGGGTGACTGAAGCTTTCTTT. Encoded protein: CASRNRGVTEAFF. J is TRBJ1-1 and V is TRBV12-3 or TRBV12-4, with D tentatively TRBD1 (5 bases). The germline V and J ends were trimmed by 6 bases and 5 bases, with 13 bases remaining between them. CDR3 size: 13 residues.

This clonotype was observed a handful of times. This chain joins TRBV24-1 and TRBJ2-3, with 9 nucleotides matching TRBD2. CDR3 length equals 15 residues. Germline CDR1 KGHDR, CDR2 SFDVKD. Losses at the gene ends were 3 bases for V and 4 bases for J; bases not matched to a gene: 4. CDR3 DNA: TGTGCCACCAGTGATGCGGGAGGGCCATCAGATACGCAGTATTTT. Translating it yields CATSDAGGPSDTQYF.

This clonotype was observed at least ten times. The chain uses TRBV12-3 or TRBV12-4 and TRBJ1-3; D is unclear. V shed 7 bases and J shed 0 bases, with 13 bases lying between them. The CDR3 runs to 15 residues. CDR3 sequence (DNA): TGTGCCAGCATTAGTGGGCCGAGCTCTGGAAACACCATATATTTT. Translation gives CASISGPSSGNTIYF.